This T cell receptor beta chain was documented in a study of T cell responses to AZD1222 COVID-19 vaccine. Study-level background: Recipients boosted at about 4 weeks or about 12 weeks are pooled.

In the case of this clone: Its target is not known.

Study findings and constraints: Donors skewed white British and female; clonal diversity was possibly underestimated. Only six AZD1222 recipients tested seropositive at baseline. Repertoire sampling was restricted to post-peak T cell response timepoints.

Germline loops: CDR1 LNHNV, CDR2 YYDKDF (reference sequence). Trimming took 7 bases from V and 5 from J; bases not matched to a gene: 5. The length of the CDR3 is 13 residues. Assay: immunoSEQ multiplex PCR; the TCRdb copy retains only in-frame clones and omits some. The data show about 120,000 clones, with 92% seen just once and 11% to 15% held by the top ten. This TCR was sampled from an adult in good health. This chain links TRBV15 with TRBJ2-7; TRBD1 matches at 10 bases. The sample in question was peripheral blood, obtained on day 0 of AZD1222 vaccination. For the CDR3, the DNA is TGTGCCACCAAGGGACAGGGGTTACACGAGCAGTACTTC. Translation: CATKGQGLHEQYF.